Below are 5 T cell receptor beta chains sequenced from a single sample in a study of T cell responses to AZD1222 COVID-19 vaccine. This table comes from immunoSEQ multiplex PCR, and its TCRdb copy is limited to in-frame clones, with some not included. The repertoire holds about 140,000 clones, 85% to 95% seen once, with roughly 12% in the top ten. The source material was peripheral blood, sampled after recovery from COVID-19. Receptors originate from an adult who had recovered from COVID-19.

The sample holds one count of this clone. The V and J genes are TRBV19 and TRBJ2-1; TRBD2 matches 9 bases. The CDR3 spans 15 residues. Germline CDR1 LNHDA, CDR2 SQIVND (reference sequence). V trimming: 5 bases; J trimming: 2 bases; junction bases outside the gene matches: 4. This CDR3 is CASSFSGGTYNEQFF. The CDR3 nucleotides read TGTGCCAGTAGTTTTAGCGGGGGAACCTACAATGAGCAGTTCTTC.

This clone was observed a single time. The chain recombines TRBV4-1 with TRBJ2-5, with TRBD2 identical over 10 bases. V shed 0 bases, J shed 5 bases, and the junction held 9 bases outside the gene matches. The germline V gene encodes CDR1 MGHRA and CDR2 YSYEKL. The CDR3 totals 17 residues. CDR3 region: CASSQEGSGRASETQYF. The DNA of the CDR3 is TGCGCCAGCAGCCAAGAGGGGAGCGGGAGGGCCTCGGAGACCCAGTACTTC.

The rearrangement uses TRBV7-8 and TRBJ2-7; 7 bases fit TRBD1. The CDR3 spans 12 residues. J gave up 4 bases and V 4 bases, and 1 base lay outside the gene matches. Germline CDR1 and CDR2: SGHVS and FQNEAQ. The CDR3 DNA sequence: TGTGCCAGCAGCTCACAGGGGTACGAGCAGTACTTC. Amino acid sequence: CASSSQGYEQYF.

The chain is built from TRBV6-5 and TRBJ2-5, with D unresolved. CDR3 length: 13 amino acids. Trimming stripped 6 bases from V and 5 bases from J, with 13 bases between. Germline assignment: CDR1 MNHEY and CDR2 SVGAGI. CDR3 in DNA: TGTGCCAGCAGGTCAACTCAGTGGGAGACCCAGTACTTC. Protein: CASRSTQWETQYF.

CDR3 sequence reads: CATSRDSSQFRLNTEAFF. The CDR3 nucleotides are TGTGCCACCAGCAGAGATTCGTCCCAATTTCGATTGAACACTGAAGCTTTCTTT. V is TRBV15 and J is TRBJ1-1; D is uncertain. The V end lost 0 bases, the J end lost 0 bases, and 17 bases lay between the germline ends. Germline CDR1 and CDR2: LNHNV and YYDKDF (reference sequence). The CDR3 totals 18 residues.